These 28 T cell receptor beta chains were all obtained from the same sample, sequenced in a study of response to subunit inactivated influenza vaccine. TCRdb reprocessed the RT-PCR reads with MiXCR, giving one entry per CDR3 protein. The sample lists roughly 700,000 distinct CDR3 sequences, around 16% occurring once. This material consisted of PBMCs from blood, taken about 11 days after vaccination. The receptors here all came from a man between 45 and 60 years old who received an inactivated influenza vaccine.

The genes are TRBV5-5 and TRBJ1-3, with 7 bases lining up with TRBD1. This CDR3 is 15 amino acids long. J gave up 0 bases and V 5 bases, and 5 bases lay outside the gene matches. Germline V gene data show CDR1 as SGHKS and CDR2 as YYEKEE (reference sequence). CDR3 amino acids: CASSRDSISGNTIYF. DNA of the CDR3: TGTGCCAGCAGTCGGGACAGCATCTCTGGAAACACCATATATTTT.

In its sample, this clonotype was seen a few times. V gene TRBV6-1 combines with J gene TRBJ2-4; D may match TRBD1 or TRBD2 (6 bases each). V was trimmed by 6 bases and J by 7 bases, leaving 13 bases between them. The CDR3 covers 13 residues. From germline, CDR1 is MNHNS and CDR2 SASEGT. CDR3 sequence reads: CASSRGGGNIQYF. DNA of the CDR3: TGTGCCAGCAGCAGGGGTGGGGGGAACATTCAGTACTTC.

This clonotype was recorded at least ten times. V is TRBV5-1 and J is TRBJ2-3; TRBD1 matches 9 bases. This CDR3 region has 14 residues. The trim removed 3 bases at V and 3 bases at J, leaving 2 bases unmatched. The germline V gene has CDR1 SGHRS and CDR2 YFSETQ. CDR3: CASSSGTGTDTQYF. In DNA form, the CDR3 reads TGCGCCAGCAGCTCCGGGACAGGGACAGATACGCAGTATTTT. Full variable domain (outside the CDR3, taken from reference TRBV5-1 and TRBJ2-3): KAGVTQTPRYLIKTRGQQVTLSCSPISGHRSVSWYQQTPGQGLQFLFEYFSETQRNKGNFPGRFSGRQFSNSRSEMNVSTLELGDSALYLCASSSGTGTDTQYFGPGTRLTVL.

The V gene is TRBV28, the J gene TRBJ2-7; D call uncertain. V dropped 3 bases and J dropped 3 bases, with 6 bases sitting between them. The length of the CDR3 is 12 residues. Germline-derived CDR1 and CDR2 are MDHEN and SYDVKM. The DNA of the CDR3 is TGTGCCAGCAGTTTTCTCCACTACGAGCAGTACTTC. Amino acid sequence: CASSFLHYEQYF.

The V gene is TRBV4-3, the J gene TRBJ1-1; D may be TRBD1 (6 bases). V was pared by 1 base and J by 4 bases, with 13 bases between. Per the germline V gene, CDR1 is LGHNA and CDR2 is YSLEER. This CDR3 is built from 15 residues. In DNA, the CDR3 is TGCGCCAGCAGCCAAGTAGGGGGGGGAGTCACTGAAGCTTTCTTT. Its protein product is CASSQVGGGVTEAFF.

The chain links TRBV5-1 to TRBJ1-4; D gene uncertain. The CDR3 has 18 residues. V was cut by 0 bases and J by 0 bases, with 15 bases left in between. CDR1 and CDR2 (germline): SGHRS, YFSETQ. CDR3 residues: CASSLVSGSPATNEKLFF. The CDR3 DNA follows: TGCGCCAGCAGCTTGGTTTCGGGCAGCCCAGCAACTAATGAAAAACTGTTTTTT.

This clonotype came up many times. This chain uses TRBV4-1 with TRBJ2-2; 9 nucleotides match TRBD1. The V segment lost 5 bases and the J segment 3 bases; nucleotides outside the gene matches: 4. CDR3 length equals 15 residues. CDR1 MGHRA and CDR2 YSYEKL come from the germline V gene. For the CDR3, the DNA is TGCGCCAGCAGCGAACAGGGGGCGCACACCGGGGAGCTGTTTTTT. It is translated as CASSEQGAHTGELFF.

The chain recombines TRBV7-9 with TRBJ2-7; TRBD1 matches 7 bases. Germline assignment: CDR1 SEHNR and CDR2 FQNEAQ (reference sequence). V dropped 5 bases and J dropped 7; count of bases not matched to a gene: 11. CDR3 length equals 14 residues. This CDR3 is CASSGAGTESEQYF. Here the CDR3 DNA reads TGTGCCAGCAGCGGCGCCGGGACAGAAAGTGAGCAGTACTTC.

The V gene is TRBV7-6, the J gene TRBJ2-6; D gene uncertain. The V and J ends lost 1 base and 2 bases respectively, with 12 bases between them. In germline, CDR1 is SGHVS, CDR2 FNYEAQ. The CDR3 runs to 17 residues. CDR3 sequence (DNA): TGTGCCAGCAGCTTAGACATCCGAGAAACTGGGGCCAACGTCCTGACTTTC. The encoded protein is CASSLDIRETGANVLTF.

This clonotype was picked up a small number of times. The V call is TRBV7-4, the J call TRBJ2-1; TRBD2 matches 7 bases. Germline lookup yields CDR1 SGHVT and CDR2 SQSDAQ. CDR3 length: 17 amino acids. With V trimmed by 3 bases and J by 3 bases, 11 bases remained unmatched. The CDR3: CASSLSAGLGFYNEQFF. The CDR3 DNA reads TGTGCCAGCAGCTTGTCCGCCGGACTAGGTTTCTACAATGAGCAGTTCTTC.

There are many counts of this clonotype. The J gene is TRBJ1-2, the V gene TRBV5-1, with a tentative D call TRBD1 (6 bases). Germline V lookup: CDR1 SGHRS, CDR2 YFSETQ. Trimming took 4 bases from V and 8 from J, leaving 18 bases between them. The CDR3 covers 14 residues. CDR3 sequence (DNA): TGCGCCAGCAGCGGCGGTCTACCCAGGGGAGGCTACACCTTC. Its protein product is CASSGGLPRGGYTF.

This clonotype was picked up a small number of times. The J gene is TRBJ2-3, the V gene TRBV5-6, with 10 positions matching TRBD2. Germline-derived CDR1 and CDR2 are SGHDT and YYEEEE. After removal of 3 bases from V and 3 bases from J, the junction contained 7 bases not matched to a gene. This CDR3 contains 16 residues. Here the CDR3 DNA reads TGTGCCAGCAGCTGGGGAGCGGGGGGGCCTACAGATACGCAGTATTTT. This sequence encodes CASSWGAGGPTDTQYF.

The chain uses TRBV28 and TRBJ2-3; 9 bases are a match to TRBD1. Germline-derived CDR1 and CDR2 are MDHEN and SYDVKM. The junction had 8 bases not matched to a gene; V was cut back by 5 bases and J by 2 bases. CDR3 length equals 16 residues. CDR3 DNA sequence: TGTGCCAGCAGTGCGACCGGGACAGGGCCCACAGATACGCAGTATTTT. Translation: CASSATGTGPTDTQYF.

Only a few counts were recorded for this clonotype. This chain uses TRBV28 with TRBJ2-1, with no clear D. Germline CDR1 reads MDHEN; CDR2 reads SYDVKM. The V end was cut by 6 bases, the J end by 6 bases, with 24 bases between. The CDR3 runs 17 residues. CDR3 protein: CASSELGVKTSPNEQFF. The DNA for the CDR3 is TGTGCCAGCAGCGAGTTGGGTGTGAAGACATCCCCCAATGAGCAGTTCTTC.

This clonotype was seen more than once but under ten times. This chain links TRBV20-1 with TRBJ2-5; 10 nucleotides line up with TRBD1. Trimming removed 6 bases from V and 5 bases from J; junction bases left unmatched: 9. Per the germline V gene, CDR1 is DFQATT and CDR2 is SNEGSKA (reference sequence). The CDR3 is made up of 14 amino acids. DNA of the CDR3: TGCAGTGCCCTCAGGACAGGGGGTATGGAGACCCAGTACTTC. The encoded protein is CSALRTGGMETQYF.

In its sample, this clonotype was seen a few times. The chain combines TRBV25-1 with TRBJ1-3; 7 bases agree with TRBD1. The CDR3 extends over 17 amino acids. The junction had 10 bases not matched to a gene; V was cut back by 5 bases and J by 0 bases. CDR1 and CDR2 (germline): MGHDK, SYGVNS. The CDR3 bases are TGTGCCAGCAGTAACCCTGGGACAGCACTCTCTGGAAACACCATATATTTT. Residues: CASSNPGTALSGNTIYF.

V gene TRBV11-2 combines with J gene TRBJ2-2; 13 nucleotides agree with TRBD2. The CDR3 runs to 18 residues. Germline values: CDR1 SGHAT, CDR2 FQNNGV. Trimming took 5 bases from V and 0 from J; bases not matched to a gene: 6. As DNA, the CDR3 is TGTGCCAGCAGCAGCGGACTAGCGGGGGTGACGAACACCGGGGAGCTGTTTTTT. Protein product: CASSSGLAGVTNTGELFF. The whole variable domain, remainder taken from reference TRBV11-2 and TRBJ2-2, is EAGVAQSPRYKIIEKRQSVAFWCNPISGHATLYWYQQILGQGPKLLIQFQNNGVVDDSQLPKDRFSAERLKGVDSTLKIQPAKLEDSAVYLCASSSGLAGVTNTGELFFGEGSRLTVL.

The chain recombines TRBV7-2 with TRBJ2-1; D gene unclear. CDR1 is SGHTA and CDR2 is FQGNSA in the germline V gene. There are 14 residues in the CDR3. V was cut by 6 bases and J by 0 bases, with 9 bases left in between. CDR3 in amino acids: CASREASSYNEQFF. CDR3 nucleotide sequence: TGTGCCAGCAGAGAAGCGAGCTCCTACAATGAGCAGTTCTTC.

The chain links TRBV20-1 to TRBJ2-1; a weak D match, TRBD1 (6 bases). The CDR3 is 16 residues long. Trimming removed 2 bases at V and 3 bases at J, with 17 bases between. Germline V gene data show CDR1 as DFQATT and CDR2 as SNEGSKA (reference sequence). CDR3 sequence reads: CSARRVRGEYYNEQFF. DNA of the CDR3: TGCAGTGCTAGAAGGGTCAGGGGAGAATACTACAATGAGCAGTTCTTC.

This chain uses TRBV19 with TRBJ2-7; D gene unclear. The CDR3 is 15 residues long. Trimming took 1 base from V and 1 from J, leaving 11 bases between them. CDR1 and CDR2 from the germline V gene are LNHDA and SQIVND (reference sequence). CDR3 coding DNA: TGTGCCAGTAGTATAGCGCCCTTAGGATCCTACGAGCAGTACTTC. Translation gives CASSIAPLGSYEQYF.

The chain uses TRBV12-5 and TRBJ2-7; TRBD2 agrees at 10 bases. CDR3 length: 16 residues. V trimming: 0 bases; J trimming: 4 bases; junction bases outside the gene matches: 6. Germline CDR1 and CDR2: LGHNT and FRNRAP. The CDR3 DNA sequence: TGTGCTAGTGGTTTGGTACAACTAGCGGGATCTTACGAGCAGTACTTC. Translated: CASGLVQLAGSYEQYF.

The genes are TRBV24-1 and TRBJ2-1; 8 bases align to TRBD2. The CDR3 has 15 amino acids. With 6 bases clipped from V and 4 bases from J, the junction kept 7 bases outside the gene matches. Germline assignment: CDR1 KGHDR and CDR2 SFDVKD. This CDR3 reads CATSKKLAGYNEQFF. The DNA for the CDR3 is TGTGCCACCAGTAAAAAGTTAGCGGGATACAATGAGCAGTTCTTC.

This clonotype came up a few times. V is TRBV3-1 and J is TRBJ2-2, with 12 bases identical to TRBD2. CDR1 is LGHDT, CDR2 YNNKEL, per germline (reference sequence). The J segment lost 6 bases and the V segment lost 1 base, leaving 6 bases of the junction unmatched. The CDR3 spans 17 residues. Here the CDR3 reads CASSQASGRVVAGELFF. DNA of the CDR3: TGTGCCAGCAGCCAAGCTAGCGGGAGGGTCGTCGCCGGGGAGCTGTTTTTT.

This chain joins TRBV9 and TRBJ2-1; 7 bases fit TRBD2. Germline V gives CDR1 SGDLS, CDR2 YYNGEE. The CDR3 runs to 16 residues. V lost 4 bases and J lost 0; bases outside the gene matches: 7. The CDR3 loop is CASSSLAQSSYNEQFF. In DNA form, the CDR3 reads TGTGCCAGCAGCTCACTAGCGCAAAGCTCCTACAATGAGCAGTTCTTC.

This clonotype was counted once. The CDR3, as DNA: TGTGCCAGTAGTAGATTAGAGGATGAGCAGTTCTTC. Translating it yields CASSRLEDEQFF. The J gene is TRBJ2-1, the V gene TRBV19; no clear D. The germline CDR1 and CDR2 sequences are LNHDA and SQIVND (reference sequence). CDR3 length: 12 amino acids. V gave up 4 bases and J gave up 8 bases, with 9 bases separating them.

Worth noting for this clonotype: Relative to the germline gene, one junction end is altered; a read error may explain this. The chain carries TRBV5-6 and TRBJ2-7, with TRBD1 matching over 9 bases. Germline V lookup: CDR1 SGHDT, CDR2 YYEEEE. CDR3 length: 14 residues. The CDR3 spells CAISPGTGFYEQYF. In DNA form, the CDR3 reads TGTGCCATCAGCCCCGGGACAGGGTTCTACGAGCAGTACTTC.

This clonotype appeared a few times. The chain uses TRBV6-1 and TRBJ2-7; the D gene is possibly TRBD1 (6 bases). This CDR3 has 15 amino acids. Trimming took off 9 bases at V and 2 bases at J, with 20 bases between the two ends. CDR1 and CDR2 from the germline V gene are MNHNS and SASEGT. The CDR3 loop reads CASARLGHDAYEQYF. The DNA for the CDR3 is TGTGCCAGTGCGCGACTGGGACACGACGCCTACGAGCAGTACTTC.

There are many counts of this clonotype. The gene calls are TRBV5-1 and TRBJ2-5, with 8 nucleotides matching TRBD1. Trimming removed 0 bases from V and 2 bases from J; junction bases left unmatched: 3. Germline lookup yields CDR1 SGHRS and CDR2 YFSETQ. CDR3 size: 15 residues. The CDR3 loop is CASSLGDRPQETQYF. CDR3 coding DNA: TGCGCCAGCAGCTTGGGGGACAGGCCTCAAGAGACCCAGTACTTC.